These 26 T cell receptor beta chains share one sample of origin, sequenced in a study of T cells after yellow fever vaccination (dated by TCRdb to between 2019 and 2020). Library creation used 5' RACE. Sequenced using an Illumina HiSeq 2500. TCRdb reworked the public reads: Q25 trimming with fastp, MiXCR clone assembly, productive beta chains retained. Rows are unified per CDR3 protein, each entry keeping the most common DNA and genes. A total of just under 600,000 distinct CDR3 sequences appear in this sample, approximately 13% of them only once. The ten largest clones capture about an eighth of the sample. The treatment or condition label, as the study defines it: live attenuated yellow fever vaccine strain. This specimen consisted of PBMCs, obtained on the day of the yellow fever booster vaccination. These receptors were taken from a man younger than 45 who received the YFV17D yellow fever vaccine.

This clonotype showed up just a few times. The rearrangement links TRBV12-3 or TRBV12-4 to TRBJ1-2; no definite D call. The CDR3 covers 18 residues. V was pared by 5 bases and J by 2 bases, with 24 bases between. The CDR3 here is CASSPAGLNRRINYGYTF. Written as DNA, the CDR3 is TGTGCCAGCAGTCCTGCTGGGTTGAACCGGCGGATCAACTATGGCTACACCTTC.

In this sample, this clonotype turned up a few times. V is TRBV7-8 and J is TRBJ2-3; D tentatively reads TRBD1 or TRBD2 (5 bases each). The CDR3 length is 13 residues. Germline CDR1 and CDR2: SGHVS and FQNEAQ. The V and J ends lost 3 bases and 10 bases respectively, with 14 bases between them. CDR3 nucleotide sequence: TGTGCCAGCAGCTTTGGGGGAGTCAATGCGCAGTATTTT. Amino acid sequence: CASSFGGVNAQYF.

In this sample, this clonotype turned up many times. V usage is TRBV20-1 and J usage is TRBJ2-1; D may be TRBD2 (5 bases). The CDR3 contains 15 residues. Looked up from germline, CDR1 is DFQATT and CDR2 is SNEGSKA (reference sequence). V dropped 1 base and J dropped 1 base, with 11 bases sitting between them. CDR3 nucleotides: TGCAGTGCTAGAGGGACTGGAGGTTCCTACAATGAGCAGTTCTTC. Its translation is CSARGTGGSYNEQFF.

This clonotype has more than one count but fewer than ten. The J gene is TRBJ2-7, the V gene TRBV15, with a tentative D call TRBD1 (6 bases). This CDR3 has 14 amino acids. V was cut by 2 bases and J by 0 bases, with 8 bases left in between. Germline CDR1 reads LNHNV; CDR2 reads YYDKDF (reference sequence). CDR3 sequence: CATSRQGTSYEQYF. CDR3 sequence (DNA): TGTGCCACCAGCAGACAGGGGACCTCCTACGAGCAGTACTTC.

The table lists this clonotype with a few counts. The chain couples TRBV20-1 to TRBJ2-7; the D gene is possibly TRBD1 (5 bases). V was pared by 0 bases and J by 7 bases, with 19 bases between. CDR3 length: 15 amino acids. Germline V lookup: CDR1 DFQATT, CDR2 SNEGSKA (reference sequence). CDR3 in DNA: TGCAGTGCTAGAGAGGTGACAGCGCCAAAACCTGAGCAGTACTTC. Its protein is CSAREVTAPKPEQYF.

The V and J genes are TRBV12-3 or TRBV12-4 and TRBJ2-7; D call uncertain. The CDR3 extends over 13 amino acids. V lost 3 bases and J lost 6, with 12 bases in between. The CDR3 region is CASSFGILREQYF. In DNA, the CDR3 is TGTGCCAGCAGTTTTGGTATTTTGCGCGAGCAGTACTTC.

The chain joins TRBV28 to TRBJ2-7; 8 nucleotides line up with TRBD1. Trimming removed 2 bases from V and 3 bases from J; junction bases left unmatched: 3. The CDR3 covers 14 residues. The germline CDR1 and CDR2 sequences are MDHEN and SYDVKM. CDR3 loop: CASSLPQGVYEQYF. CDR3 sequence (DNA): TGTGCCAGCAGTTTACCACAGGGGGTCTACGAGCAGTACTTC.

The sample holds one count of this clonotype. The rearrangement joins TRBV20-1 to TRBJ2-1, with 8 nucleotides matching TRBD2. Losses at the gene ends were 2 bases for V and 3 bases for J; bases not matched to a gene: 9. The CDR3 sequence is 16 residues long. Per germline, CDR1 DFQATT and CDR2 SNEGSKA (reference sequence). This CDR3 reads CSARSGLADIYNEQFF. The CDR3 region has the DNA TGCAGTGCTAGAAGCGGACTAGCTGATATCTACAATGAGCAGTTCTTC.

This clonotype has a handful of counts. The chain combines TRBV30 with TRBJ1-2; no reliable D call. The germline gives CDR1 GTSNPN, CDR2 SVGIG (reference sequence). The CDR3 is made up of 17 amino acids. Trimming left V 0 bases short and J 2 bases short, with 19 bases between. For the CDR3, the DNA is TGTGCCTGGAGTGTGATGGAGATTGGGATCCTAAACTATGGCTACACCTTC. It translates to CAWSVMEIGILNYGYTF. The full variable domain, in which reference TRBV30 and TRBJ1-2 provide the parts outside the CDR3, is SQTIHQWPATLVQPVGSPLSLECTVEGTSNPNLYWYRQAAGRGLQLLFYSVGIGQISSEVPQNLSASRPQDRQFILSSKKLLLSDSGFYLCAWSVMEIGILNYGYTFGSGTRLTVV.

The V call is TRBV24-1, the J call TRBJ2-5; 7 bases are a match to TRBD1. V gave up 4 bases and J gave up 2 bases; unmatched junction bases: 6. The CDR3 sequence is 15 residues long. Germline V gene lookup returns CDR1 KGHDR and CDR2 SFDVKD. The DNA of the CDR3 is TGTGCCACCAGTGACCCGGGACAGCCTCAAGAGACCCAGTACTTC. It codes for CATSDPGQPQETQYF.

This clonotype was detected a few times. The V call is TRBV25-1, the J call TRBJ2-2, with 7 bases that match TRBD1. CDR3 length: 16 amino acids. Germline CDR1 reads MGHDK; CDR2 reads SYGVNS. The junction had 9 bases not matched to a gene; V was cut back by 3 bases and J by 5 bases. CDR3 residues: CASSDPGTVGTGELFF. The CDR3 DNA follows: TGTGCCAGCAGTGACCCCGGGACAGTAGGGACCGGGGAGCTGTTTTTT.

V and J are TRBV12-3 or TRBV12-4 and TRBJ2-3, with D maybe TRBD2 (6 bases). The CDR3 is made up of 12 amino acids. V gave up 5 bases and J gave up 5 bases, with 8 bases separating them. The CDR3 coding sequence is TGTGCCAGCAGTCGAGCGGGAGATACGCAGTATTTT. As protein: CASSRAGDTQYF.

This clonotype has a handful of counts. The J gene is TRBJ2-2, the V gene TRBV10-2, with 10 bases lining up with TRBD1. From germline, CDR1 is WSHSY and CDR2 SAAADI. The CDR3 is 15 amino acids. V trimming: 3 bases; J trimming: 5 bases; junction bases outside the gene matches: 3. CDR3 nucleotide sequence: TGCGCCAGCAGTGATTGGGACAGGGGAACCGGGGAGCTGTTTTTT. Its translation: CASSDWDRGTGELFF.

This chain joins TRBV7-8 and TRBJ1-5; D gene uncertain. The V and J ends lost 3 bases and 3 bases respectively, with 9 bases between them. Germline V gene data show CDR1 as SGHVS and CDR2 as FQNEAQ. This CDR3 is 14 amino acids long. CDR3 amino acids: CASSLGSINQPQHF. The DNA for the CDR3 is TGTGCCAGCAGCTTGGGTTCAATCAATCAGCCCCAGCATTTT.

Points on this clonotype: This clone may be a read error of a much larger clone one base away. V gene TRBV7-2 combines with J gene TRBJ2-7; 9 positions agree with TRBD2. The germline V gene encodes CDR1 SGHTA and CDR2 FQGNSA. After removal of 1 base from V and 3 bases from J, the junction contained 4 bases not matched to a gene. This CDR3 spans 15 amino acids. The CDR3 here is CASSLGASGIYEQYF. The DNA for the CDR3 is TGTGCCAGCAGCTTAGGGGCTAGCGGGATCTACGAGCAGTACTTC.

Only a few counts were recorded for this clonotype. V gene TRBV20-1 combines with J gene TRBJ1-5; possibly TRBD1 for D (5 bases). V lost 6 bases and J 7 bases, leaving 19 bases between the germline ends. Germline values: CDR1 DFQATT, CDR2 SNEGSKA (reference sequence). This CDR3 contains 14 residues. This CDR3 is CSALGEGREQPQHF. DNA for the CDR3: TGCAGTGCCCTGGGGGAGGGGAGAGAACAGCCCCAGCATTTT.

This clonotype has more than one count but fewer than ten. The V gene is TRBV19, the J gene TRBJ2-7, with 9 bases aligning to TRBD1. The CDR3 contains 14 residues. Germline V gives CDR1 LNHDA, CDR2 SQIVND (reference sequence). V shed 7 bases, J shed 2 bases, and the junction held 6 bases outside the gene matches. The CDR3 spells CASKLDRGAYEQYF. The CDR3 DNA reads TGTGCCAGTAAATTGGACAGGGGCGCCTACGAGCAGTACTTC.

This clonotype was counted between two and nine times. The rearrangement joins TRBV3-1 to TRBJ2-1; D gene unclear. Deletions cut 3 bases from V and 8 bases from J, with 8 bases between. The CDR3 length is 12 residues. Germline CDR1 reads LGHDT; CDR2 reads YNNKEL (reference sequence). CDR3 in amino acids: CASSHPKDEQFF. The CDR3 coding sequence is TGTGCCAGCAGCCACCCTAAGGATGAGCAGTTCTTC.

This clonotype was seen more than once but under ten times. As DNA, the CDR3 is TGCAGCGTTGAAGTAAGGACTAGCGGGACCGAGCAGTACTTC. This translates into CSVEVRTSGTEQYF. The chain is built from TRBV29-1 and TRBJ2-7, with 12 bases that match TRBD2. Unmatched junction bases numbered 4, after V lost 1 base and J lost 6 bases. Germline V gene sequence: CDR1 SQVTM, CDR2 ANQGSEA. CDR3 length: 14 residues.

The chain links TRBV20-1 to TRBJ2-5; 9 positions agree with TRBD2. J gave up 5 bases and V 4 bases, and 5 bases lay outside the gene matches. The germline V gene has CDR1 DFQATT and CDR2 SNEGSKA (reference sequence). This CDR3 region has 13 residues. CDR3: CSAILAGGETQYF. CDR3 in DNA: TGCAGTGCTATACTAGCGGGCGGGGAGACCCAGTACTTC.

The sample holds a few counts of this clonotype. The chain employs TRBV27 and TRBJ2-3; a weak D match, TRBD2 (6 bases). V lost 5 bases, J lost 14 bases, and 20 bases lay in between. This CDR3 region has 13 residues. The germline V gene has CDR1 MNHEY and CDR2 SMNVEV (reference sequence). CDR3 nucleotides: TGTGCCAGCAGTCCCGTAGGGAGGCGGGTTAGGTATTTT. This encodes CASSPVGRRVRYF.

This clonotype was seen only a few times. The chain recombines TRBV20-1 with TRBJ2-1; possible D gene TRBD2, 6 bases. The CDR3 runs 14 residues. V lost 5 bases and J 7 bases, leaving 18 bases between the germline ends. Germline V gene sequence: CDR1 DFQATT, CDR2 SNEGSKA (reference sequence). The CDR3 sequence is CSAPRVLATNEQFF. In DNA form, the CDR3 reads TGCAGTGCTCCCCGGGTACTAGCCACGAATGAGCAGTTCTTC.

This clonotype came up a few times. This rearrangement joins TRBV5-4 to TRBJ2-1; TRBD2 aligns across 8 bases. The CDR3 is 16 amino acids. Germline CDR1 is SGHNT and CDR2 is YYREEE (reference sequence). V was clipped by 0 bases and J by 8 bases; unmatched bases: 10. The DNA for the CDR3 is TGTGCCAGCAGCTTGGCCCAAGCGGGAGTCTTAGATGAGCAGTTCTTC. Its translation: CASSLAQAGVLDEQFF.

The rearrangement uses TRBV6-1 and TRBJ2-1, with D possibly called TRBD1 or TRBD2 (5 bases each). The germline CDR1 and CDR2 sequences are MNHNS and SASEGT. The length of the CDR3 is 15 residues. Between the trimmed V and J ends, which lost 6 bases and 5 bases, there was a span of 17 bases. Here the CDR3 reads CASREGPPTNNEQFF. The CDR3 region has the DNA TGTGCCAGCAGAGAGGGACCCCCCACCAACAATGAGCAGTTCTTC.

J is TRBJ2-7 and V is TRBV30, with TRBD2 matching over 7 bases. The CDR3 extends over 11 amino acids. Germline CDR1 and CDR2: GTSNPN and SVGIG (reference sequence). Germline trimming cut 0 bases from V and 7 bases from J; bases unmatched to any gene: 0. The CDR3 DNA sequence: TGTGCCTGGAGTGTACTAGCGGAGCAGTACTTC. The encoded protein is CAWSVLAEQYF.

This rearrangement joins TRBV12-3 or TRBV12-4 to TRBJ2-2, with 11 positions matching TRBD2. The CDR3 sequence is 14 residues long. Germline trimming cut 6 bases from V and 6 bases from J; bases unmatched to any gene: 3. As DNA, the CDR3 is TGTGCCAGCAGGGCTAGCGGGAGGCCCGGGGAGCTGTTTTTT. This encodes CASRASGRPGELFF.